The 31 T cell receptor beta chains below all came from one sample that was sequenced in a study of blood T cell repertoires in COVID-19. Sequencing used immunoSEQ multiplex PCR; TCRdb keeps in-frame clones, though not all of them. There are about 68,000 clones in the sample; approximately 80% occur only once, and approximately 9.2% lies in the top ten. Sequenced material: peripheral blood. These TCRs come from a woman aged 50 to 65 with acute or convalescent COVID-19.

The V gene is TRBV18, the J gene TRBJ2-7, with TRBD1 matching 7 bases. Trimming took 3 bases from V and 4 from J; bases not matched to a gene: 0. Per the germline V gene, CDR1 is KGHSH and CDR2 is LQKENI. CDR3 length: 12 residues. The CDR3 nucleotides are TGTGCCAGCTCACCCAGGGGGTACGAGCAGTACTTC. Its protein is CASSPRGYEQYF.

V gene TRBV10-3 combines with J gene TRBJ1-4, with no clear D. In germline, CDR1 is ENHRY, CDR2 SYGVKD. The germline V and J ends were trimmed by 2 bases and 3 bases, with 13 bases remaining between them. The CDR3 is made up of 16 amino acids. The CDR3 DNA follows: TGTGCCATCAGTGAGAGTAGCGTTAGAGCTAATGAAAAACTGTTTTTT. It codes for CAISESSVRANEKLFF.

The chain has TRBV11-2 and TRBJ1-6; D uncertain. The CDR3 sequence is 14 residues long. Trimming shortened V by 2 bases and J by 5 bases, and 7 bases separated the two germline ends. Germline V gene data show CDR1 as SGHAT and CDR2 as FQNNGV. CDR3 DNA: TGTGCCAGCAGCTTAAGAGGAGATAATTCACCCCTCCACTTT. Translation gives CASSLRGDNSPLHF.

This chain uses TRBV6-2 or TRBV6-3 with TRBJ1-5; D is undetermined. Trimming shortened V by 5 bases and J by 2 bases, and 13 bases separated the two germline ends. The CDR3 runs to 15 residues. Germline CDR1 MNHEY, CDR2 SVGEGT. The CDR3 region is CASSLRISGNQPQHF. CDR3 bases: TGTGCCAGCAGTCTGAGGATTAGCGGCAATCAGCCCCAGCATTTT.

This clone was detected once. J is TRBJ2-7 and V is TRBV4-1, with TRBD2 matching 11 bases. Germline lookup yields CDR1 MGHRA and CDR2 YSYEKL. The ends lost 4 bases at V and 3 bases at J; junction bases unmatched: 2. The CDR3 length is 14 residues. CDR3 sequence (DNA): TGCGCCAGCAGCCCAGGGACTAGCGGCTACGAGCAGTACTTC. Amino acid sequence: CASSPGTSGYEQYF.

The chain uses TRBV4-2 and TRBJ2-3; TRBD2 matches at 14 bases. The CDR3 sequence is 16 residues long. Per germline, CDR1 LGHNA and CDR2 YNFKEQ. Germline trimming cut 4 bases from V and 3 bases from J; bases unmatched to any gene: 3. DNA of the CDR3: TGTGCCAGCAGCCGACTAGCGGGAGGGCCGACAGATACGCAGTATTTT. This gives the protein CASSRLAGGPTDTQYF.

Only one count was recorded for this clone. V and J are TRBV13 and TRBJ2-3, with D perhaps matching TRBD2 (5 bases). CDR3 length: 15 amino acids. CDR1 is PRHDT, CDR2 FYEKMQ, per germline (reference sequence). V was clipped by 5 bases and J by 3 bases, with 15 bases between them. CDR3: CASSPRGADTDTQYF. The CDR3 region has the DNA TGTGCCAGCAGCCCCCGGGGAGCGGATACAGATACGCAGTATTTT.

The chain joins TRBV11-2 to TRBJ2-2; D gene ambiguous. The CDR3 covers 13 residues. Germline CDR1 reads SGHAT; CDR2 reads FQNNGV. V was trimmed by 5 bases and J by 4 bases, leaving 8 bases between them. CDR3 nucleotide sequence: TGTGCCAGCAGCCTGTCGGGCACCGGGGAGCTGTTTTTT. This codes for CASSLSGTGELFF.

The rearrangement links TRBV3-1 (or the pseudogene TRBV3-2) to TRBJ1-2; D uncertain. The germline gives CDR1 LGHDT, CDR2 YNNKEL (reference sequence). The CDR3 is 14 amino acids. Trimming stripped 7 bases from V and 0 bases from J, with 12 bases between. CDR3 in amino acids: CASTPRGANYGYTF. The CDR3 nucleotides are TGTGCCAGCACCCCCCGCGGAGCTAACTATGGCTACACCTTC.

The CDR3 sequence is CASSGGTSSYNEQFF. The DNA for the CDR3 is TGTGCCAGCAGCGGGGGGACTAGCTCCTACAATGAGCAGTTCTTC. This chain links TRBV7-3 with TRBJ2-1; 8 nucleotides line up with TRBD2. The CDR3 is 15 residues long. Germline CDR1 reads SGHTA; CDR2 reads FQGTGA. V was clipped by 5 bases and J by 0 bases; unmatched bases: 3.

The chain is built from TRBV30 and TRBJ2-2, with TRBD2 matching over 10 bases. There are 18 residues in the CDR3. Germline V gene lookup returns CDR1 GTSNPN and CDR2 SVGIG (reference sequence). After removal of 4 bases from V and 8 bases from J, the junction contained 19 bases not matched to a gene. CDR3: CAWTGLGGSSGSSGELFF. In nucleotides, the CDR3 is TGTGCCTGGACCGGCCTAGGGGGTTCTAGCGGGAGCTCTGGGGAGCTGTTTTTT.

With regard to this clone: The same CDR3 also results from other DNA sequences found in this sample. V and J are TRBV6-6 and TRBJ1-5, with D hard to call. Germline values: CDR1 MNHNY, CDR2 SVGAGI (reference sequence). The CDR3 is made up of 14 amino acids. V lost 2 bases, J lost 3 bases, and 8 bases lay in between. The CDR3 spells CASSYPEDNQPQHF. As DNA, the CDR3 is TGTGCCAGCAGTTACCCAGAGGACAATCAGCCCCAGCATTTT.

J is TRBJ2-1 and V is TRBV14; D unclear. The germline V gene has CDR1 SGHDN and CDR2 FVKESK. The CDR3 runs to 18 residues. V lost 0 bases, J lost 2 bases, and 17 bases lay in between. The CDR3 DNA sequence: TGTGCCAGCAGCCAAGAATCCCCGCTGGGCTCTACCTACAATGAGCAGTTCTTC. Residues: CASSQESPLGSTYNEQFF.

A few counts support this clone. DNA of the CDR3: TGTGCCAGCAGTCTAAGGACTAGCGGGGGGGCCTTTTATGAGCAGTTCTTC. Its protein product is CASSLRTSGGAFYEQFF. V is TRBV27 and J is TRBJ2-1; 15 nucleotides match TRBD2. There are 17 residues in the CDR3. The germline gives CDR1 MNHEY, CDR2 SMNVEV (reference sequence). V was pared by 5 bases and J by 8 bases, with 10 bases of the junction left unmatched.

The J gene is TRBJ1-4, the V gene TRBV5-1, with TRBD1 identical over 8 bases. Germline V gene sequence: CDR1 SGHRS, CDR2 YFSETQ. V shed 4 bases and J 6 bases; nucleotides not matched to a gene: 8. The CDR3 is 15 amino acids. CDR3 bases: TGCGCCAGCAGCCCTACCGGGACAGGATATGAAAAACTGTTTTTT. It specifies CASSPTGTGYEKLFF.

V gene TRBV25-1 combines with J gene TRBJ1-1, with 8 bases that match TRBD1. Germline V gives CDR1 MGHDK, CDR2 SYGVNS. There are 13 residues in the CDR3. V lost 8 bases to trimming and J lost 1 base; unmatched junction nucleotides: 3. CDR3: CASVGTGNTEAFF. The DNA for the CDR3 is TGTGCCAGCGTGGGGACAGGGAACACTGAAGCTTTCTTT.

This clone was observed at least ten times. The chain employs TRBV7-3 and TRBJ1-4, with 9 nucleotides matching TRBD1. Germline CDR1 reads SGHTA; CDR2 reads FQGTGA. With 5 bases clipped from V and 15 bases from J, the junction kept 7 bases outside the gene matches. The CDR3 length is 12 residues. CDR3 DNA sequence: TGTGCCAGCAGCAACGCCGGGACAGGGTTGTTTTTT. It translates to CASSNAGTGLFF.

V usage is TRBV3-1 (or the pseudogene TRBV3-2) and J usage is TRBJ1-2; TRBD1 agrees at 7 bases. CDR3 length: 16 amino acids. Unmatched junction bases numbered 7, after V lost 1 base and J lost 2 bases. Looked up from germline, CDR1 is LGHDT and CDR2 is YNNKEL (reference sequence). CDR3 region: CASSQVTGQKNYGYTF. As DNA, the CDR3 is TGTGCCAGCAGCCAAGTAACGGGACAGAAAAACTATGGCTACACCTTC.

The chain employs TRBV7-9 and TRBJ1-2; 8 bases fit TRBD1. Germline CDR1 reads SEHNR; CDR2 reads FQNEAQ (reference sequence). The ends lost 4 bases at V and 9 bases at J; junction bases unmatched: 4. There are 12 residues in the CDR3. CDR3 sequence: CASSSGQASYTF. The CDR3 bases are TGTGCCAGCAGCTCGGGACAGGCCAGCTACACCTTC. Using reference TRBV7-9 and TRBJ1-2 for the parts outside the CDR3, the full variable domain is DTGVSQNPRHKITKRGQNVTFRCDPISEHNRLYWYRQTLGQGPEFLTYFQNEAQLEKSRLLSDRFSAERPKGSFSTLEIQRTEQGDSAMYLCASSSGQASYTFGSGTRLTVV.

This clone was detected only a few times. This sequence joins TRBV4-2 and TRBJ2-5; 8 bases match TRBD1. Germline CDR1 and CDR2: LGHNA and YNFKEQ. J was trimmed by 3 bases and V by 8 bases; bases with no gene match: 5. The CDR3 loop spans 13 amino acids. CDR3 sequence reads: CASSDRAKETQYF. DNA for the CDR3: TGTGCCAGCTCGGACAGGGCCAAAGAGACCCAGTACTTC.

CDR3 sequence reads: CASSYLTENEQYF. The CDR3 DNA reads as TGTGCCAGCAGTTACTTAACAGAAAACGAGCAGTACTTC. The chain links TRBV6-2 or TRBV6-3 to TRBJ2-7; D gene uncertain. Germline CDR1 is MNHEY and CDR2 is SVGEGT. The CDR3 sequence is 13 residues long. Trimming removed 1 base from V and 5 bases from J, with 9 bases in between.

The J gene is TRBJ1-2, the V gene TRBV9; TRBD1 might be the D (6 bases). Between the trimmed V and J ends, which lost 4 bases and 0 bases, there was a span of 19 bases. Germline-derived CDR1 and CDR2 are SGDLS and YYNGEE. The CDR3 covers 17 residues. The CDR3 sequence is CASSPNGGGAANYGYTF. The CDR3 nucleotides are TGTGCCAGCAGCCCTAACGGTGGGGGGGCAGCTAACTATGGCTACACCTTC.

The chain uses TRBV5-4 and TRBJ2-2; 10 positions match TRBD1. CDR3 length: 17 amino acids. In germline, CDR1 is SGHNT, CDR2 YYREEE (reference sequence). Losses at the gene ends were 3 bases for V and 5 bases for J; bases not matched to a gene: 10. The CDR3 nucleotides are TGTGCCAGCAGCTCGGTGGGGACAGGGGTAGTAACCGGGGAGCTGTTTTTT. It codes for CASSSVGTGVVTGELFF.

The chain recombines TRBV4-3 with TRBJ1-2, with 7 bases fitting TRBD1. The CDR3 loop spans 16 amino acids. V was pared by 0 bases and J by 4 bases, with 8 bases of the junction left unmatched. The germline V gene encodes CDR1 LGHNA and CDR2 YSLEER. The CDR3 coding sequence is TGCGCCAGCAGCCAAGAGTACGAGGGGGCGATCTATGGCTACACCTTC. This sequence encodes CASSQEYEGAIYGYTF.

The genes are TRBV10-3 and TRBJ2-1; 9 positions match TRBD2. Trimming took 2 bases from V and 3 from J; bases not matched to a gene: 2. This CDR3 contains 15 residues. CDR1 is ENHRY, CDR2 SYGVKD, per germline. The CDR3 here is CAISEGLAFYNEQFF. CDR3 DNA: TGTGCCATCAGTGAGGGACTAGCGTTCTACAATGAGCAGTTCTTC.

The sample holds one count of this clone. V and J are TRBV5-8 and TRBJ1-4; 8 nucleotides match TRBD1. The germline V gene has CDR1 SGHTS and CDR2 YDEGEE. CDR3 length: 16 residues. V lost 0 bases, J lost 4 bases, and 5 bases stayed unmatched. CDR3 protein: CASSLGRTGGNEKLFF. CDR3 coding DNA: TGTGCCAGCAGCTTGGGCAGAACAGGGGGTAATGAAAAACTGTTTTTT.

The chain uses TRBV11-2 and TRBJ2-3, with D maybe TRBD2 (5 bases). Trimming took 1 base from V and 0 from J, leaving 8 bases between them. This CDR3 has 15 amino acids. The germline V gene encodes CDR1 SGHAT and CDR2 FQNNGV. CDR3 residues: CASSLGGLSTDTQYF. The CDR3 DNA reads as TGTGCCAGCAGCTTAGGCGGACTGAGCACAGATACGCAGTATTTT.

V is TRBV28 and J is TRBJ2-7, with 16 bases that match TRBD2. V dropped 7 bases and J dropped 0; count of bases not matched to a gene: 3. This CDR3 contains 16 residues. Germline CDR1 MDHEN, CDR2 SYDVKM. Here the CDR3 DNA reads TGTGCCAGCAAGGGACTAGCGGGAGGGAGCTCCTACGAGCAGTACTTC. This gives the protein CASKGLAGGSSYEQYF.

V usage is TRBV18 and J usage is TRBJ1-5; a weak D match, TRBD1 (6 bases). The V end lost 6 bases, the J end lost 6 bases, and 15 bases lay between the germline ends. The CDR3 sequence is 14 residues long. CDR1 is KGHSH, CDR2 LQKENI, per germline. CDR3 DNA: TGTGCCAGCTCGGACCAGGGGCAAGGTCAGCCCCAGCATTTT. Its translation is CASSDQGQGQPQHF.

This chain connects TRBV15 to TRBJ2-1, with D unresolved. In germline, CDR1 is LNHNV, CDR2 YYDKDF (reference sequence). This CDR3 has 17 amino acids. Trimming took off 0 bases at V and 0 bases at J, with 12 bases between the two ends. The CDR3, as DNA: TGTGCCACCAGCAGAGAACCGGCAGGATACTCCTACAATGAGCAGTTCTTC. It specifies CATSREPAGYSYNEQFF.

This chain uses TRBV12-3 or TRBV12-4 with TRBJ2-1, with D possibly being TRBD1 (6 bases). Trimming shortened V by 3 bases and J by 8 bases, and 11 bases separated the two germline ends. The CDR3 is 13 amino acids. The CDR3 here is CASSFSRGDEQFF. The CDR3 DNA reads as TGTGCCAGCAGTTTTTCCAGGGGCGATGAGCAGTTCTTC.